The source of this T cell receptor (beta chain) is a study of T cell clones after liver transplantation. General study results and limits: Conclusions were preliminary, with small, heterogeneous patient groups.

TCRdb keeps only in-frame clones here, not all; method: immunoSEQ multiplex PCR. Altogether 85,000 to 130,000 clones are present, around 83% being singletons, with the ten largest covering just under 1%. The ends were cut back, 1 base at V and 1 base at J, with 10 bases in the middle. Germline lookup yields CDR1 LNHDA and CDR2 SQIVND (reference sequence). CDR3 length: 16 amino acids. Worth noting for this clone: Its antigen is undetermined.

The receptor comes from a human donor who received a liver transplant. The chain recombines TRBV19 with TRBJ2-2; D is unclear. Here the sequenced sample was CD4+ T cells from blood, taken before liver transplant. CDR3 region: CASSIGWAGNTGELFF. DNA for the CDR3: TGTGCCAGTAGTATAGGCTGGGCAGGGAACACCGGGGAGCTGTTTTTT. Full variable domain (missing parts from reference TRBV19 and TRBJ2-2): DGGITQSPKYLFRKEGQNVTLSCEQNLNHDAMYWYRQDPGQGLRLIYYSQIVNDFQKGDIAEGYSVSREKKESFPLTVTSAQKNPTAFYLCASSIGWAGNTGELFFGEGSRLTVL.